This T cell receptor beta chain was sequenced during a study of PD-1 blockade in classical Hodgkin lymphoma. Patients all relapsed after autologous stem cell transplantation, and there was variation in brentuximab vedotin exposure. The assay was immunoSEQ multiplex PCR, and TCRdb's table has in-frame clones only and misses some. The sample shows about 66,000 clones, 71% of them seen only once. This CDR3 spans 14 amino acids. Germline values: CDR1 LNHDA, CDR2 SQIVND (reference sequence). Trimming shortened V by 6 bases and J by 4 bases, and 13 bases separated the two germline ends. The sequencing used peripheral blood mononuclear cells (PBMCs), collected before the second cycle of nivolumab. The V call is TRBV19, the J call TRBJ1-5; a possible D gene is TRBD1 (5 bases). This receptor was obtained from a human donor with classical Hodgkin lymphoma. The CDR3 protein is CASSPDGGNQPQHF. The CDR3 DNA reads as TGTGCCAGTAGCCCGGACGGGGGGAATCAGCCCCAGCATTTT.